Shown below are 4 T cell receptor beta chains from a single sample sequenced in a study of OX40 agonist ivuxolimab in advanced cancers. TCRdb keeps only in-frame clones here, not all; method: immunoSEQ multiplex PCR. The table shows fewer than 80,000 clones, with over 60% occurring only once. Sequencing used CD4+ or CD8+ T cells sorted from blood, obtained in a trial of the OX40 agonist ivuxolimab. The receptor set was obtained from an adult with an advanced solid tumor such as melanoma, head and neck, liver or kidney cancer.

The CDR3 spells CASSLFWGGDYEQYF. CDR3 in DNA: TGTGCCAGCAGTTTATTTTGGGGTGGGGACTACGAGCAGTACTTC. The V call is TRBV28, the J call TRBJ2-7; D not resolved. Trimming cost V 1 base and J 3 bases, with 13 bases left between them. CDR3 length: 15 amino acids. CDR1 and CDR2 (germline): MDHEN, SYDVKM.

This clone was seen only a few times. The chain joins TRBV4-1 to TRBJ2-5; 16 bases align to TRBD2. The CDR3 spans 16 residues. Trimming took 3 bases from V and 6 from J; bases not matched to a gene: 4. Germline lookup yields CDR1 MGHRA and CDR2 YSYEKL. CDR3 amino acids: CASSQGTSGGAKTQYF. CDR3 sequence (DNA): TGCGCCAGCAGCCAGGGGACTAGCGGGGGGGCCAAGACCCAGTACTTC.

The CDR3 is CASSLVALAAEQFF. The CDR3 nucleotides read TGTGCCAGCAGCTTAGTTGCCTTAGCGGCTGAGCAGTTCTTC. J is TRBJ2-1 and V is TRBV7-8; D perhaps matches TRBD2 (6 bases). This CDR3 comprises 14 residues. Germline V gives CDR1 SGHVS, CDR2 FQNEAQ. The V gene lost 1 base and the J gene lost 9 bases, with 13 bases spanning the gap.

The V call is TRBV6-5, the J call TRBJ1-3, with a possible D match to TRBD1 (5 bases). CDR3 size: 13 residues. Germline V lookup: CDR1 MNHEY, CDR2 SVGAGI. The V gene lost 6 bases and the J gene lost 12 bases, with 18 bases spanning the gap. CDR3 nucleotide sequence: TGTGCCAGCAGCCCAGGAGGAAGGGGCAACATATATTTT. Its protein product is CASSPGGRGNIYF.